These 27 T cell receptor beta chains came from one sample sequenced in a study of control samples from healthy donors and cancer patients. TCRdb's table, derived via immunoSEQ multiplex PCR, lists solely in-frame clones and lacks some. This table has 150,000 to 200,000 clones, around 90% appearing once. Sequenced: blood. The source of these receptors is a young man in good health.

The chain has TRBV6-5 and TRBJ1-5; a possible D gene is TRBD1 (5 bases). Germline CDR1 reads MNHEY; CDR2 reads SVGAGI. CDR3 length: 15 amino acids. Trimming removed 5 bases at V and 3 bases at J, with 14 bases between. This CDR3 reads CASSRDFWNNQPQHF. The CDR3 DNA reads TGTGCCAGCAGTCGGGACTTTTGGAACAATCAGCCCCAGCATTTT.

In this sample, this clone turned up once. J is TRBJ1-2 and V is TRBV2; D not certain. Germline CDR1 and CDR2: SNHLY and FYNNEI. This CDR3 has 12 amino acids. The CDR3 spells CAAREGIDGYTF. The CDR3 region has the DNA TGTGCTGCGCGGGAGGGAATCGATGGCTACACCTTC.

The V call is TRBV7-9, the J call TRBJ2-5; the match to TRBD2 covers 8 bases. This CDR3 is 13 amino acids long. Germline CDR1 is SEHNR and CDR2 is FQNEAQ (reference sequence). V was pared by 6 bases and J by 4 bases, with 4 bases of the junction left unmatched. CDR3: CASSSSGGETQYF. The DNA for the CDR3 is TGTGCCAGCAGTTCAAGCGGGGGAGAGACCCAGTACTTC.

This clone was found once. The chain combines TRBV9 with TRBJ1-2; D might be TRBD1 (6 bases). From germline, CDR1 is SGDLS and CDR2 YYNGEE. V lost 0 bases and J 0 bases, leaving 9 bases between the germline ends. The CDR3 length is 15 residues. This CDR3 reads CASSVGDITNYGYTF. The CDR3 coding sequence is TGTGCCAGCAGCGTAGGGGACATCACTAACTATGGCTACACCTTC.

The rearrangement uses TRBV6-2 or TRBV6-3 and TRBJ2-7, with 7 bases matching TRBD1. The CDR3 is 13 amino acids. The V segment lost 8 bases and the J segment 3 bases; nucleotides outside the gene matches: 7. Germline CDR1 reads MNHEY; CDR2 reads SVGEGT. CDR3 DNA: TGTGCCAGCTGTTTACAGGGGTACTACGAGCAGTACTTC. It codes for CASCLQGYYEQYF.

This chain uses TRBV7-2 with TRBJ1-2; D might be TRBD1 (5 bases). Looked up from germline, CDR1 is SGHTA and CDR2 is FQGNSA. This CDR3 has 13 amino acids. Trimming stripped 5 bases from V and 4 bases from J, with 11 bases between. CDR3 sequence reads: CASSARGGYGYTF. CDR3 DNA sequence: TGTGCCAGCAGCGCCCGGGGGGGCTATGGCTACACCTTC.

The chain is built from TRBV9 and TRBJ1-2; D perhaps matches TRBD1 (6 bases). This CDR3 has 15 amino acids. Between the trimmed V and J ends, which lost 0 bases and 6 bases, there was a span of 15 bases. Germline CDR1 and CDR2: SGDLS and YYNGEE. The CDR3 nucleotides are TGTGCCAGCAGCGTAGACCTCCACAGGGCTGATGGCTACACCTTC. Translating gives CASSVDLHRADGYTF.

The genes are TRBV4-3 and TRBJ2-1; D unclear. Trimming stripped 2 bases from V and 6 bases from J, with 11 bases between. The CDR3 loop spans 14 amino acids. Germline CDR1 LGHNA, CDR2 YSLEER. CDR3 loop: CASSQTQVVNEQFF. In nucleotides, the CDR3 is TGCGCCAGCAGCCAAACTCAAGTCGTCAATGAGCAGTTCTTC.

The chain recombines TRBV12-3 or TRBV12-4 with TRBJ1-5; D call uncertain. V was pared by 8 bases and J by 8 bases, with 13 bases between. The CDR3 is 12 amino acids. The CDR3 DNA sequence: TGTGCCAGCCCTCTGCTAATCAAGCCCCAGCATTTT. Translation gives CASPLLIKPQHF.

This clone was seen just once. This chain connects TRBV5-5 to TRBJ1-5; TRBD1 agrees at 7 bases. CDR1 and CDR2 from the germline V gene are SGHKS and YYEKEE (reference sequence). The CDR3 totals 16 residues. The junction had 8 bases not matched to a gene; V was cut back by 3 bases and J by 2 bases. Here the CDR3 reads CASSSTGNQGNQPQHF. DNA for the CDR3: TGTGCCAGCAGCTCGACAGGGAACCAAGGCAATCAGCCCCAGCATTTT.

This clone was detected many times. The rearrangement joins TRBV10-2 to TRBJ2-7; unclear D gene. CDR1 and CDR2 (germline): WSHSY, SAAADI. CDR3 length equals 12 residues. The V end was cut by 4 bases, the J end by 3 bases, with 7 bases between. The CDR3: CASSAQNYEQYF. In DNA, the CDR3 is TGCGCCAGCAGTGCCCAGAACTACGAGCAGTACTTC.

The rearrangement uses TRBV10-2 and TRBJ1-5; D is possibly TRBD1 (6 bases). V gave up 8 bases and J gave up 1 base, with 15 bases separating them. CDR1 and CDR2 from the germline V gene are WSHSY and SAAADI. This CDR3 is built from 15 residues. CDR3 loop: CASGRGAWSNQPQHF. Written as DNA, the CDR3 is TGCGCCAGCGGTAGGGGGGCCTGGAGCAATCAGCCCCAGCATTTT.

The genes are TRBV12-3 or TRBV12-4 and TRBJ1-1; possibly TRBD1 for D (5 bases). The ends were cut back, 10 bases at V and 5 bases at J, with 14 bases in the middle. The CDR3 is made up of 12 amino acids. CDR3 coding DNA: TGTGCCACCTACGGGGGGTGGACTGAAGCTTTCTTT. This translates into CATYGGWTEAFF.

The genes are TRBV9 and TRBJ2-1; D remains ambiguous. The V end lost 2 bases, the J end lost 5 bases, and 5 bases lay between the germline ends. This CDR3 region has 12 residues. CDR1 and CDR2 from the germline V gene are SGDLS and YYNGEE. CDR3 DNA: TGTGCCAGCAGCGTGGCAGACAATGAGCAGTTCTTC. Amino acid sequence: CASSVADNEQFF.

This clone was recorded a few times. The V gene is TRBV6-6, the J gene TRBJ1-2, with no clear D. Trimming left V 2 bases short and J 1 base short, with 8 bases between. Germline V gene lookup returns CDR1 MNHNY and CDR2 SVGAGI (reference sequence). The CDR3 sequence is 14 residues long. The CDR3 is CASSYQTDNYGYTF. CDR3 DNA: TGTGCCAGCAGTTACCAGACTGATAACTATGGCTACACCTTC.

The chain recombines TRBV5-4 with TRBJ2-1, with D tentatively TRBD1 (6 bases). Per the germline V gene, CDR1 is SGHNT and CDR2 is YYREEE (reference sequence). Trimming took 3 bases from V and 4 from J, leaving 11 bases between them. The CDR3 extends over 14 amino acids. CDR3 in DNA: TGTGCCAGCAGCTCGGGACACGCGTACAATGAGCAGTTCTTC. Its protein is CASSSGHAYNEQFF.

This clone turned up a few times. This chain uses TRBV11-2 with TRBJ1-1; D gene unclear. CDR3 length equals 15 residues. V was shortened by 3 bases and J by 1 base, with 12 bases between the two germline ends. From germline, CDR1 is SGHAT and CDR2 FQNNGV. In DNA form, the CDR3 reads TGTGCCAGCAGCTTCTGGCATGGGCGGAACACTGAAGCTTTCTTT. Amino acid sequence: CASSFWHGRNTEAFF.

The rearrangement joins TRBV5-4 to TRBJ1-6, with unresolved D. The germline V and J ends were trimmed by 0 bases and 9 bases, with 4 bases remaining between them. CDR1 is SGHNT, CDR2 YYREEE, per germline (reference sequence). The CDR3 contains 12 residues. CDR3 DNA: TGTGCCAGCAGCTTGGGTTCTTCACCCCTCCACTTT. Protein product: CASSLGSSPLHF.

This sequence joins TRBV5-6 and TRBJ1-3, with 7 positions matching TRBD1. CDR1 is SGHDT and CDR2 is YYEEEE in the germline V gene. CDR3 length: 15 residues. V gave up 3 bases and J gave up 1 base; unmatched junction bases: 4. CDR3: CASSSSTGSGNTIYF. For the CDR3, the DNA is TGTGCCAGCAGCTCCTCGACAGGGTCTGGAAACACCATATATTTT.

A few counts support this clone. The V gene is TRBV19, the J gene TRBJ1-1, with D unclear. CDR1 and CDR2 from the germline V gene are LNHDA and SQIVND (reference sequence). The germline V and J ends were trimmed by 4 bases and 0 bases, with 9 bases remaining between them. The CDR3 is 14 amino acids. The CDR3 bases are TGTGCCAGTAGTACGCAGGTCATGAACACTGAAGCTTTCTTT. This sequence encodes CASSTQVMNTEAFF.

As for this clone: This sample includes further DNA sequences coding for the same CDR3. The chain recombines TRBV27 with TRBJ2-2, with TRBD1 identical over 8 bases. Trimming took 5 bases from V and 5 from J; bases not matched to a gene: 7. There are 15 residues in the CDR3. Looked up from germline, CDR1 is MNHEY and CDR2 is SMNVEV (reference sequence). The CDR3 is CASSPRTGTTGELFF. DNA for the CDR3: TGTGCCAGCAGTCCACGGACAGGGACGACCGGGGAGCTGTTTTTT.

This chain joins TRBV7-6 and TRBJ2-7, with a possible D match to TRBD1 (6 bases). Trimming took 1 base from V and 2 from J, leaving 12 bases between them. CDR1 and CDR2 from the germline V gene are SGHVS and FNYEAQ. The CDR3 length is 15 residues. CDR3 nucleotide sequence: TGTGCCAGCAGCTTAGATCGAGGGGGTGCCTACGAGCAGTACTTC. This codes for CASSLDRGGAYEQYF. The variable domain in full, completed from reference TRBV7-6 and TRBJ2-7, reads GAGVSQSPRYKVTKRGQDVALRCDPISGHVSLYWYRQALGQGPEFLTYFNYEAQQDKSGLPNDRFSAERPEGSISTLTIQRTEQRDSAMYRCASSLDRGGAYEQYFGPGTRLTVT.

This CDR3 is CSLKRLAGIYNEQFF. DNA of the CDR3: TGCAGCCTAAAGAGACTAGCGGGGATATACAATGAGCAGTTCTTC. This chain uses TRBV29-1 with TRBJ2-1; TRBD2 aligns across 11 bases. Trimming took 8 bases from V and 4 from J; bases not matched to a gene: 10. CDR1 and CDR2 from the germline V gene are SQVTM and ANQGSEA. The CDR3 is 15 amino acids.

V is TRBV5-5 and J is TRBJ2-3; 7 nucleotides agree with TRBD2. The V gene's germline CDR1 is SGHKS and CDR2 YYEKEE (reference sequence). The V segment lost 4 bases and the J segment 1 base; nucleotides outside the gene matches: 9. The CDR3 has 16 amino acids. CDR3 residues: CASSTKPGGGTDTQYF. CDR3 DNA: TGTGCCAGCAGCACTAAGCCGGGGGGAGGCACAGATACGCAGTATTTT.

The chain has TRBV11-2 and TRBJ2-1; a possible D gene is TRBD2 (5 bases). Looked up from germline, CDR1 is SGHAT and CDR2 is FQNNGV. V gave up 0 bases and J gave up 0 bases, with 15 bases separating them. This CDR3 is built from 18 residues. The CDR3 DNA follows: TGTGCCAGCAGCTTAGATCGGGGTAGTCCTAGCTCCTACAATGAGCAGTTCTTC. This gives the protein CASSLDRGSPSSYNEQFF.

The chain combines TRBV3-1 (or the pseudogene TRBV3-2) with TRBJ2-5, with 8 bases aligning to TRBD1. Germline CDR1 reads LGHDT; CDR2 reads YNNKEL (reference sequence). V was clipped by 2 bases and J by 5 bases; unmatched bases: 4. This CDR3 is 14 amino acids long. This CDR3 is CASSQNRGYETQYF. The CDR3 bases are TGTGCCAGCAGCCAAAACAGGGGGTATGAGACCCAGTACTTC.

CDR3 residues: CASSMALSGSGYEQYF. The CDR3 DNA is TGTGCCAGTAGTATGGCCCTGTCAGGGTCGGGCTACGAGCAGTACTTC. The V and J genes are TRBV19 and TRBJ2-7; D possibly corresponds to TRBD1 (5 bases). Trimming shortened V by 3 bases and J by 3 bases, and 18 bases separated the two germline ends. The germline V gene has CDR1 LNHDA and CDR2 SQIVND (reference sequence). CDR3 size: 16 residues.